A single sample gave rise to the 3 T cell receptor beta chains below, sequenced in a study of T cell changes during pregnancy in multiple sclerosis. Using immunoSEQ multiplex PCR, the repertoire was profiled, and TCRdb retains in-frame clones only, with some absent. Of around 50,000 clones in the sample, almost 95% were seen once. Sequences were derived from CD8+ T cells from peripheral blood mononuclear cells, sampled in the first trimester of pregnancy. These receptors were obtained from a female donor with multiple sclerosis, enrolled in a pregnancy study.

This clone was seen once. This chain joins TRBV27 and TRBJ2-1; 7 bases are shared with TRBD2. V dropped 5 bases and J dropped 0; count of bases not matched to a gene: 7. From germline, CDR1 is MNHEY and CDR2 SMNVEV (reference sequence). CDR3 size: 16 residues. CDR3 sequence reads: CASSQTSRSSYNEQFF. DNA for the CDR3: TGTGCCAGCAGTCAGACTAGCCGCAGCTCCTACAATGAGCAGTTCTTC.

V gene TRBV25-1 combines with J gene TRBJ2-2, with unresolved D. Germline lookup yields CDR1 MGHDK and CDR2 SYGVNS. The V and J ends lost 5 bases and 9 bases respectively, with 16 bases between them. The CDR3 contains 14 residues. This CDR3 is CASSPKNPSRELFF. DNA for the CDR3: TGTGCCAGCAGTCCCAAAAACCCGAGCAGGGAGCTGTTTTTT.

This rearrangement joins TRBV5-1 to TRBJ2-1, with D perhaps matching TRBD1 (6 bases). The V end was cut by 0 bases, the J end by 0 bases, with 16 bases between. Per germline, CDR1 SGHRS and CDR2 YFSETQ. This CDR3 spans 18 amino acids. The CDR3 sequence is CASSLEPGQLSSYNEQFF. For the CDR3, the DNA is TGCGCCAGCAGCTTGGAACCTGGACAGTTGAGCTCCTACAATGAGCAGTTCTTC.